This TCR beta chain is drawn from a study of technical replicates of blood from several donors. Trimming pared 2 bases from V and 3 bases from J, leaving 8 bases between. Germline V gene sequence: CDR1 MGHRA, CDR2 YSYEKL. This CDR3 comprises 14 residues. Sequencing used immunoSEQ multiplex PCR; TCRdb keeps in-frame clones, though not all of them. The sample contains more than 15,000 clones, 86% of which appear only once. The source of this sequence is a human donor in good health. The V and J genes are TRBV4-1 and TRBJ1-3; D gene unclear. Sequenced material: PBMCs. The CDR3 coding sequence is TGCGCCAGCAGCCAATCGGAGGATGGAAACACCATATATTTT. Translating it yields CASSQSEDGNTIYF.